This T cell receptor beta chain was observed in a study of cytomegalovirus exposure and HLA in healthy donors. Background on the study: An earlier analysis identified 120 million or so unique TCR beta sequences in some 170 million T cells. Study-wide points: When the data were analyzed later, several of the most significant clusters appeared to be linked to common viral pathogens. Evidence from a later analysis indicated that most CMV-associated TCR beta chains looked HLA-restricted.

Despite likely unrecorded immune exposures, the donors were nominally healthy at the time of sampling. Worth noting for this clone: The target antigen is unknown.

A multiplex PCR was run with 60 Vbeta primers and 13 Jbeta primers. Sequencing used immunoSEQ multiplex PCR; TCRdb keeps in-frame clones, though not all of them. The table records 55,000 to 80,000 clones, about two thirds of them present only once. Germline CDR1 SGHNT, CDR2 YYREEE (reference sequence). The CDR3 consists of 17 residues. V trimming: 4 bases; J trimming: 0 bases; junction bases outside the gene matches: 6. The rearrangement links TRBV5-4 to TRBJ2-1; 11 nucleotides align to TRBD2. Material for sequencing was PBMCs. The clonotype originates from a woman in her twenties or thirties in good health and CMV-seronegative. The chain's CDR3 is CASSRQLAGASYNEQFF. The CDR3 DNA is TGTGCCAGCAGCCGACAACTAGCGGGGGCCTCCTACAATGAGCAGTTCTTC.